The T cell receptor beta chain under discussion was sequenced for a study of CD8+ T cells in alopecia areata. The overall study: Treated patients were dosed with oral tofacitinib, taking 5 to 10 mg twice daily.

Study results and limitations: The study found tofacitinib significantly decreased scalp clonality and expanded CD8+ clones among the top 100. Scalp and blood retained many expanded lesional clones during tofacitinib.

This CDR3 is built from 13 residues. Germline V gene lookup returns CDR1 SEHNR and CDR2 FQNEAQ (reference sequence). Between the trimmed V and J ends, which lost 1 base and 8 bases, there was a span of 9 bases. The treatment here: oral pan-JAK inhibitor, 5-10 mg twice daily. Sorted populations comprised CD4+ and CD8+ T cells obtained from PBMCs. Investigators isolated RNA and reverse transcribed it into cDNA to act as the sequencing template. TCRdb keeps only in-frame clones here, not all; method: immunoSEQ multiplex PCR. This sample yields over 200,000 clones, of which over 60% are seen a single time; about 4% belongs to the top ten. This clone was seen ten or more times. Its matching antigen is unknown.

The specimen comprised CD4+ T cells sorted from blood, sampled at week 4, from a patient treated with tofacitinib. The J gene is TRBJ2-1, the V gene TRBV7-9; possible D gene TRBD2, 5 bases. The TCR sequence derives from a human donor with alopecia areata. In nucleotides, the CDR3 is TGTGCCAGCAGCTTAGGACTAAACGATGAGCAGTTCTTC. It specifies CASSLGLNDEQFF. The full variable domain, its missing parts supplied by reference TRBV7-9 and TRBJ2-1, is DTGVSQNPRHKITKRGQNVTFRCDPISEHNRLYWYRQTLGQGPEFLTYFQNEAQLEKSRLLSDRFSAERPKGSFSTLEIQRTEQGDSAMYLCASSLGLNDEQFFGPGTRLTVL.